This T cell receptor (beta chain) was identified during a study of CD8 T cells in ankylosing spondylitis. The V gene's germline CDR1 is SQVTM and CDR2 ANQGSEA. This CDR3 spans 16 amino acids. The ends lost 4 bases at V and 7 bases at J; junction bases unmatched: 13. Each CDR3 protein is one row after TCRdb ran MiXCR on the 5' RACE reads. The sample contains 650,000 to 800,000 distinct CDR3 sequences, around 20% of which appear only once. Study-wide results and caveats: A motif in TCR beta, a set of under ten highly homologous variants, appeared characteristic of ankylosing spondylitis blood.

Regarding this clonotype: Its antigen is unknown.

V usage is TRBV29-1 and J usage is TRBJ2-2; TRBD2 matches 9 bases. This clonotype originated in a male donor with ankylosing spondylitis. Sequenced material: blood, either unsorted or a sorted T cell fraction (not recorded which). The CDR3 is CSVARLAGPRGGELFF. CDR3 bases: TGCAGCGTTGCTCGGCTAGCGGGACCCCGGGGCGGGGAGCTGTTTTTT.